The T cell receptor (beta chain) under discussion was sequenced for a study of blood T cell repertoires in COVID-19. Study details: Samples representing acute and convalescent COVID-19 were sourced from the United States, Italy and Spain.

The CDR3 length is 11 residues. Trimming left V 5 bases short and J 4 bases short, with 2 bases between. Measured with immunoSEQ multiplex PCR; TCRdb has only the in-frame clones, and not every one. Of about 220,000 clones listed, under 90% are singletons. The sequenced sample was peripheral blood. This sequence originates from a woman aged 55-69 years who had recovered from COVID-19. This chain connects TRBV12-3 or TRBV12-4 to TRBJ1-4; D is ambiguous. The CDR3 loop is CASSLNEKLFF. The DNA of the CDR3 is TGTGCCAGCAGTCTTAATGAAAAACTGTTTTTT.